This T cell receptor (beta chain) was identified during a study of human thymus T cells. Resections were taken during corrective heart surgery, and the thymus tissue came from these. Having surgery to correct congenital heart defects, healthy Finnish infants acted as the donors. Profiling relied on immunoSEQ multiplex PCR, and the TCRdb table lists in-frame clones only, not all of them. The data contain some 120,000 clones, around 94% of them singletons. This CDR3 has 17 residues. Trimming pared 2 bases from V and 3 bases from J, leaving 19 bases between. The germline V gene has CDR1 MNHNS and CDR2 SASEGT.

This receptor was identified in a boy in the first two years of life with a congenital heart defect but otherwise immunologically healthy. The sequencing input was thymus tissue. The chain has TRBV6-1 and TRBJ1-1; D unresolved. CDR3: CASSECLNTGSDTEAFF. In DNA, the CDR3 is TGTGCCAGCAGTGAATGCCTCAATACGGGGTCGGACACTGAAGCTTTCTTT.